This entry lists 14 T cell receptor beta chains sequenced from one sample in a study of blood T cell repertoires in COVID-19. The table came from immunoSEQ multiplex PCR; TCRdb's copy has only in-frame clones and leaves some out. The sample shows about 280,000 clones, 86% of them seen only once. Sequencing input: peripheral blood. These TCRs come from a man aged 40-50 years with active or convalescent COVID-19.

The J gene is TRBJ2-7, the V gene TRBV28, with a possible D match to TRBD1 (7 bases). V gave up 5 bases and J gave up 1 base, with 15 bases separating them. CDR3 length: 15 residues. Looked up from germline, CDR1 is MDHEN and CDR2 is SYDVKM. The CDR3: CASSLFQGGSYEQYF. The CDR3 nucleotides read TGTGCCAGCAGTCTGTTCCAGGGGGGATCCTACGAGCAGTACTTC.

The chain is built from TRBV10-3 and TRBJ2-1; the D gene is possibly TRBD2 (5 bases). V was shortened by 2 bases and J by 5 bases, with 7 bases between the two germline ends. The CDR3 is made up of 13 amino acids. CDR1 is ENHRY and CDR2 is SYGVKD in the germline V gene. The CDR3 region is CAISENGDNEQFF. The CDR3, as DNA: TGTGCCATCAGTGAGAACGGGGACAATGAGCAGTTCTTC.

DNA for the CDR3: TGTGCCAGCGGGGGGGCCACAGATACGCAGTATTTT. Its protein is CASGGATDTQYF. The chain has TRBV14 and TRBJ2-3; weak D call: TRBD2 (7 bases). With 8 bases removed from V and 2 bases from J, the gap between germline ends came to 8 bases. Germline loops: CDR1 SGHDN, CDR2 FVKESK. There are 12 residues in the CDR3.

This chain uses TRBV28 with TRBJ2-1, with a weak D call TRBD1 (5 bases). The CDR3 length is 13 residues. Trimming cost V 6 bases and J 10 bases, with 16 bases left between them. Germline loops: CDR1 MDHEN, CDR2 SYDVKM. CDR3 bases: TGTGCCAGCAGCAGGGAACATCTGGGGGAGCAGTTCTTC. It specifies CASSREHLGEQFF.

The chain employs TRBV27 and TRBJ1-5; tentative D call: TRBD1 (6 bases). The CDR3 runs 16 residues. V was shortened by 5 bases and J by 5 bases, with 19 bases between the two germline ends. CDR1 is MNHEY and CDR2 is SMNVEV in the germline V gene (reference sequence). CDR3 in amino acids: CASSSLGDILHQPQHF. CDR3 nucleotides: TGTGCCAGCAGTAGTTTGGGGGACATCCTTCATCAGCCCCAGCATTTT.

The CDR3 nucleotides are TGTGCCAGCAGCTTAGACGGACTAGCGGCCTTGGACGAGCAGTTCTTC. Its translation: CASSLDGLAALDEQFF. The chain recombines TRBV11-2 with TRBJ2-1; TRBD2 matches at 10 bases. CDR1 and CDR2 from the germline V gene are SGHAT and FQNNGV. The CDR3 totals 16 residues. Trimming took 0 bases from V and 10 from J; bases not matched to a gene: 9.

This chain uses TRBV6-1 with TRBJ2-7, with TRBD2 as a possible D gene (6 bases). Deletions cut 3 bases from V and 7 bases from J, with 13 bases between. The V gene's germline CDR1 is MNHNS and CDR2 SASEGT. This CDR3 region has 13 residues. Written as DNA, the CDR3 is TGTGCCAGCAGTGAGCGGGGATCGGGGGAGCAGTACTTC. It codes for CASSERGSGEQYF.

The rearrangement uses TRBV6-5 and TRBJ1-2; D perhaps matches TRBD1 (6 bases). Germline loops: CDR1 MNHEY, CDR2 SVGAGI. CDR3 length: 15 residues. Trimming took 5 bases from V and 4 from J, leaving 17 bases between them. The chain's CDR3 is CASSPRGGLPYGYTF. CDR3 DNA: TGTGCCAGCAGTCCTAGGGGGGGGCTACCCTATGGCTACACCTTC.

The chain links TRBV4-1 to TRBJ1-2, with 7 nucleotides matching TRBD1. J gave up 8 bases and V 3 bases, and 9 bases lay outside the gene matches. The CDR3 runs to 14 residues. Germline values: CDR1 MGHRA, CDR2 YSYEKL. The CDR3 DNA sequence: TGCGCCAGCAGCCAGGACGGGACAGCCGGGGGCTACACCTTC. The encoded protein is CASSQDGTAGGYTF.

The rearrangement links TRBV10-3 to TRBJ1-2; possible D gene TRBD1, 5 bases. Germline loops: CDR1 ENHRY, CDR2 SYGVKD. The V gene lost 3 bases and the J gene lost 2 bases, with 10 bases spanning the gap. The CDR3 runs to 14 residues. CDR3 nucleotide sequence: TGTGCCATCAGTGATATGCAGGGAAACTATGGCTACACCTTC. Protein product: CAISDMQGNYGYTF.

The chain carries TRBV5-1 and TRBJ1-1; TRBD1 matches at 7 bases. The CDR3 consists of 15 residues. Germline CDR1 reads SGHRS; CDR2 reads YFSETQ. Unmatched junction bases numbered 6, after V lost 4 bases and J lost 0 bases. The CDR3 coding sequence is TGCGCCAGCAGCCGCACGACAGGGTTGAACACTGAAGCTTTCTTT. It codes for CASSRTTGLNTEAFF.

J is TRBJ1-2 and V is TRBV10-3; 8 bases fit TRBD1. The CDR3 runs to 12 residues. The junction had 2 bases not matched to a gene; V was cut back by 4 bases and J by 7 bases. Germline-derived CDR1 and CDR2 are ENHRY and SYGVKD. The CDR3 DNA sequence: TGTGCCATCAGTGCAGACAGGGGTGGCTACACCTTC. It translates to CAISADRGGYTF.

The chain carries TRBV5-4 and TRBJ2-2; 7 bases are a match to TRBD2. This CDR3 is 15 amino acids long. V shed 5 bases and J 1 base; nucleotides not matched to a gene: 5. Germline V gives CDR1 SGHNT, CDR2 YYREEE (reference sequence). Here the CDR3 DNA reads TGTGCCAGCAGACCGAGCGGGAAGAACACCGGGGAGCTGTTTTTT. Translated: CASRPSGKNTGELFF.

This sequence joins TRBV29-1 and TRBJ2-3; 8 nucleotides agree with TRBD2. Looked up from germline, CDR1 is SQVTM and CDR2 is ANQGSEA. The CDR3 loop spans 16 amino acids. J lost 5 bases, V lost 4 bases, and 14 bases had no gene match. This CDR3 reads CSVVKREWKTQDTQYF. The CDR3 DNA sequence: TGCAGCGTTGTAAAGCGGGAGTGGAAGACCCAAGATACGCAGTATTTT.